This T cell receptor (beta chain) comes out of a study of STAT3 mutations in large granular lymphocyte leukemia. Looking at the study overall: Canonical activating STAT3 mutations were detected in roughly half of the longitudinally sequenced T-LGLL patients.

Study results and caveats: In T-cell large granular lymphocyte leukemia, about half of patients showed multiple immunodominant subclonotypes. Variable sampling intervals and differing treatment regimens complicated linking therapy response to TCR clonal burden changes. Suggested: STAT3 mutation was not the ancestral event for these clonal expansions.

With respect to this clone: Its antigen is unknown.

Assay: immunoSEQ multiplex PCR; the TCRdb copy retains only in-frame clones and omits some. The data hold fewer than 20,000 clones, with 84% observed a single time. J lost 5 bases, V lost 6 bases, and 9 bases had no gene match. The CDR3 runs 13 residues. From germline, CDR1 is SQVTM and CDR2 ANQGSEA. The rearrangement uses TRBV29-1 and TRBJ1-2; 7 bases align to TRBD1. The clonotype comes from a man aged 50-60 years with T-cell large granular lymphocyte leukemia. Some clones in this sample may be carry-over from other donors' samples. The sequencing sample was made of peripheral blood mononuclear cells. The CDR3 loop is CSVADHRGYGYTF. The CDR3 bases are TGCAGCGTAGCTGATCACAGGGGTTATGGCTACACCTTC.